Listed below are T cell receptor beta chains from one sample, sequenced in a study of CD8 T cells in ankylosing spondylitis. In TCRdb, the 5' RACE reads were re-called with MiXCR into one record per CDR3 protein. The sample consists of fewer than 550,000 distinct CDR3 sequences, roughly 5.3% of them appearing once. Sequencing used blood, either unsorted or a sorted T cell fraction (not recorded which). The source of these receptors is a male donor with ankylosing spondylitis. CDR3s include the opening cysteine and the closing phenylalanine or tryptophan. The order of the fields is CDR3 length, clone size, D gene, V gene, J gene, CDR3 DNA, CDR3 protein. The D gene is left open where the match is weak. Size is omitted from some rows. Given values are once, few, many or a class for expanded clones.

15,many,.,TRBV7-9,TRBJ2-1,TGTGCCAGCAGCCACCGGGGTCAGTGGGCGAATGAGCAGTTCTTC,CASSHRGQWANEQFF
15,many,TRBD1,TRBV28,TRBJ2-7,TGTGCCAGCTTAAGATTGGGACAGGGGTCCTACGAGCAGTACTTC,CASLRLGQGSYEQYF
15,many,.,TRBV12-3/TRBV12-4,TRBJ2-1,TGTGCCATCAGGTCCCCGGGGGCCTCCTTCAATGAGCAGTTCTTC,CAIRSPGASFNEQFF
14,.,.,TRBV11-1,TRBJ2-2,TGTGCCAGCAGCTCCGGCAGGCTCCCCGGGGAGCTGTTTTTT,CASSSGRLPGELFF
12,.,.,TRBV28,TRBJ2-1,TGTGCCAGCAGTTTCCCTCTGGGAGAGCAGTTCTTC,CASSFPLGEQFF
15,many,TRBD2,TRBV4-2,TRBJ2-2,TGTGCCAGCAGGGTGCGGGAGGGAAACACCGGGGAGCTGTTTTTT,CASRVREGNTGELFF
12,many,.,TRBV9,TRBJ1-1,TGTGCCAGCAGCGGAAGCTACACTGAAGCTTTCTTT,CASSGSYTEAFF
15,many,.,TRBV20-1,TRBJ2-3,TGCAGTGCTAGAGATAAGGCTATCCCGTCCGATACGCAGTATTTT,CSARDKAIPSDTQYF
15,many,TRBD2,TRBV20-1,TRBJ2-1,TGCAGTGCTATGACCGGGACTAGCTATGACAATGAGCAGTTCTTC,CSAMTGTSYDNEQFF
15,many,.,TRBV10-3,TRBJ2-1,TGTGCCATCAGTGACGACGGTCCCCCCTACAATGAGCAGTTCTTC,CAISDDGPPYNEQFF
12,many,.,TRBV20-1,TRBJ2-7,TGCAGTGCTGCCCGAGACCCCTACGAGCAGTACTTC,CSAARDPYEQYF
11,.,.,TRBV29-1,TRBJ1-2,TGCAGCTCGAGTAGGCTCTATGGCTACACCTTC,CSSSRLYGYTF
14,.,.,TRBV4-3,TRBJ2-3,TGCGCCAGCAGCCAACTGCCTGGAGCAGATACGCAGTATTTT,CASSQLPGADTQYF
15,.,.,TRBV7-2,TRBJ1-1,TGTGCCAGCAGCTTATACCTGGGGACAACCGATGAGGCTTTCTTT,CASSLYLGTTDEAFF
13,many,TRBD1,TRBV29-1,TRBJ2-7,TGCAGCGCTACGACAGGGAGTCAATGGGAGCAGTACTTC,CSATTGSQWEQYF
13,many,.,TRBV2,TRBJ1-6,TGTGCCAGCAGTGGACAGAATAATTCACCCCTCCACTTT,CASSGQNNSPLHF
13,many,.,TRBV20-1,TRBJ1-4,TGCAGTGCTAGAGATTACACAGGCGAAAAACTGTTTTTT,CSARDYTGEKLFF
12,few,.,TRBV5-5,TRBJ2-7,TGTGCCAGCCAGCTTGGCAGCTACGAGCAGTACTTC,CASQLGSYEQYF
15,many,.,TRBV6-2/TRBV6-3,TRBJ2-7,TGTGCCAGCGCCCCGACCCTTTGGAGCACCTACGAGCAGTACTTC,CASAPTLWSTYEQYF
15,many,.,TRBV6-2/TRBV6-3,TRBJ2-1,TGTGCCAGCAGAAAGGGACTTTCGTCTAAAAATGAGCAGTTCTTC,CASRKGLSSKNEQFF
12,many,.,TRBV20-1,TRBJ2-7,TGCAGTGCGGCAGGACAGACCTACGAGCAGTACTTC,CSAAGQTYEQYF
13,few,.,TRBV4-1,TRBJ2-3,TGCGCCAGCAGCCAAGGACACACAGATACGCAGTATTTT,CASSQGHTDTQYF
15,many,.,TRBV5-1,TRBJ2-2,TGCGCCAGCAGCCCGGGTTCCGCGAACACCGGGGAGCTGTTTTTT,CASSPGSANTGELFF
12,many,.,TRBV27,TRBJ2-5,TGTGCCAGGCCCCTGGGGCGAAAGACCCAGTACTTC,CARPLGRKTQYF
17,many,.,TRBV12-3/TRBV12-4,TRBJ2-6,TGTGCCAGCAGTTCGTCACTAGGGACGGCTGGGGCCAACGTCCTGACTTTC,CASSSSLGTAGANVLTF
16,many,.,TRBV4-3,TRBJ2-2,TGCGCCAGCAGCCGCCGAGCGGAGGGGAACACCGGGGAGCTGTTTTTT,CASSRRAEGNTGELFF
12,many,TRBD1,TRBV28,TRBJ2-1,TGTGCCAGCAGTGACAGGGGGCGTGAGCAGTTCTTC,CASSDRGREQFF
13,many,.,TRBV12-3/TRBV12-4,TRBJ2-1,TGTGCCAGCAAGTGGTCACACAGGAATGAGCAGTTCTTC,CASKWSHRNEQFF